The 2 T cell receptor beta chains presented below share a single source sample, sequenced in a study of a mutant IDH1 vaccine in newly diagnosed glioma. Sequencing was performed with immunoSEQ multiplex PCR; in TCRdb, only in-frame clones are kept and a portion is missing. The table lists 50,000 to 55,000 clones, about three quarters of them singletons. Stated time point: week 5, during vaccination. The vaccine gave 300 ug of a 20-mer mutant IDH1 peptide subcutaneously per dose. No antigen has been assigned to these receptors. Here the sequenced sample was PBMCs, taken from a glioma patient whose treatment included an IDH1 peptide vaccine. The receptors originated from a man between 50 and 59 years old with glioma.

This chain joins TRBV6-6 and TRBJ1-4; 7 nucleotides align to TRBD1. Trimming at V came to 4 bases and at J to 6 bases, leaving 8 bases not matched to a gene. This CDR3 comprises 15 residues. Looked up from germline, CDR1 is MNHNY and CDR2 is SVGAGI (reference sequence). The CDR3 region is CASSSPGGGDEKLFF. The CDR3 DNA reads as TGTGCCAGCAGTTCCCCAGGGGGAGGAGATGAAAAACTGTTTTTT.

The chain carries TRBV7-9 and TRBJ1-1; perhaps TRBD1 as D (6 bases). The CDR3 is made up of 15 amino acids. Trimming cost V 0 bases and J 5 bases, with 13 bases left between them. In germline, CDR1 is SEHNR, CDR2 FQNEAQ (reference sequence). DNA of the CDR3: TGTGCCAGCAGCTTAGCTACAGGGAGTCGGACTGAAGCTTTCTTT. Amino acids: CASSLATGSRTEAFF. Full variable domain (outside the CDR3, taken from reference TRBV7-9 and TRBJ1-1): DTGVSQNPRHKITKRGQNVTFRCDPISEHNRLYWYRQTLGQGPEFLTYFQNEAQLEKSRLLSDRFSAERPKGSFSTLEIQRTEQGDSAMYLCASSLATGSRTEAFFGQGTRLTVV.